This T cell receptor beta chain appears in the sequencing data of a study of blood T cell repertoires in COVID-19. Background on the study: The samples span acute and convalescent COVID-19 from the United States, Italy and Spain. PBMCs, B-cell-depleted T cells, or T cells were the source of the cDNA or gDNA that made up the material.

In the study's own analysis: Estimation of nucleated cell counts was performed using reference gene primer amplification. The assay was immunoSEQ multiplex PCR, and TCRdb's table has in-frame clones only and misses some. V and J calls and clone size come straight from that table; D and trimming were deduced from the DNA. The data contain about 160,000 clones, roughly 93% of them singletons. CDR1 and CDR2 from the germline V gene are MNHEY and SVGAGI. The ends lost 5 bases at V and 3 bases at J; junction bases unmatched: 5. This CDR3 spans 15 amino acids. The V call is TRBV6-5, the J call TRBJ2-5; 11 positions match TRBD2. This receptor was taken from a woman in her fifties or sixties with acute or convalescent COVID-19. Input material: peripheral blood. The CDR3 bases are TGTGCCAGCAGTCTCCGGGGACTAGCGGAAGAGACCCAGTACTTC. It is translated as CASSLRGLAEETQYF.